The present T cell receptor beta chain was sequenced within a study of T cells in Graves' hyperthyroidism and ophthalmopathy. This clonotype has only a few counts. TCR beta CDR3 regions were amplified from RNA transcripts. HTBI primers drove first-round RT-PCR of the TCR CDR3. TCRdb re-called the multiplex PCR reads through MiXCR, storing one row per CDR3 protein. The data hold hundreds of thousands of distinct CDR3 sequences, with 20% to 25% observed a single time. Hyperthyroidism of Graves' type that showed no ophthalmopathy progression within 18 months was stable. V gave up 4 bases and J gave up 1 base, with 17 bases separating them. Germline CDR1 is SQVTM and CDR2 is ANQGSEA. The CDR3 consists of 15 residues.

This chain links TRBV29-1 with TRBJ2-7; perhaps D is TRBD1 or TRBD2 (6 bases each). The source of this sequence is a man in his forties or fifties with Graves' hyperthyroidism. Sequenced input: blood. The CDR3 loop reads CSVGGVDSLSYEQYF. DNA for the CDR3: TGCAGCGTTGGGGGGGTGGACAGTCTTTCCTACGAGCAGTACTTC.